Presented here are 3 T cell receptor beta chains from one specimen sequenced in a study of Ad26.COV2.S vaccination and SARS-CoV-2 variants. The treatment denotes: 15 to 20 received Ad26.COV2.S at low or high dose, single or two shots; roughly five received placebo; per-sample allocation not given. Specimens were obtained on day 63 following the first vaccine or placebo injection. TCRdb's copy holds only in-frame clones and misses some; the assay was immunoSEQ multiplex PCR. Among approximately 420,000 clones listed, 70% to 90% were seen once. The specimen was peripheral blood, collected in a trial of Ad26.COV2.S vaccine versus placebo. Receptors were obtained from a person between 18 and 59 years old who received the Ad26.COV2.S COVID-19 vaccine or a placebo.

The chain's CDR3 is CASSPTSGGASGELFF. Written as DNA, the CDR3 is TGTGCCAGCAGCCCAACTAGCGGGGGGGCCTCCGGGGAGCTGTTTTTT. The chain has TRBV7-9 and TRBJ2-2; TRBD2 aligns across 13 bases. The CDR3 contains 16 residues. J lost 6 bases, V lost 5 bases, and 6 bases had no gene match. CDR1 and CDR2 (germline): SEHNR, FQNEAQ (reference sequence).

In DNA form, the CDR3 reads TGTGCCAGCAGTTTTCTAAGAGAAGGGGGAGATGGCTACACCTTC. This codes for CASSFLREGGDGYTF. The rearrangement links TRBV27 to TRBJ1-2; a weak D match, TRBD1 (6 bases). The ends were cut back, 3 bases at V and 6 bases at J, with 17 bases in the middle. The CDR3 covers 15 residues. CDR1 and CDR2 (germline): MNHEY, SMNVEV (reference sequence).

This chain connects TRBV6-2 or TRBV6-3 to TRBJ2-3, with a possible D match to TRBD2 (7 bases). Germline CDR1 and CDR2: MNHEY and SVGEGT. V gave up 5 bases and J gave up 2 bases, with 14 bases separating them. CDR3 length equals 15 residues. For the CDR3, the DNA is TGTGCCAGCAGTCGAGCCGGGGGGCCCACAGATACGCAGTATTTT. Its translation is CASSRAGGPTDTQYF.